This T cell receptor (beta chain) emerged from a study of blood T cell repertoires in COVID-19. Turning to the study itself: Samples representing acute and convalescent COVID-19 were sourced from the United States, Italy and Spain.

Deletions cut 7 bases from V and 3 bases from J, with 16 bases between. Germline loops: CDR1 MDHEN, CDR2 SYDVKM. CDR3 length equals 14 residues. Sequenced by immunoSEQ multiplex PCR; TCRdb stores in-frame clones only, minus some. The table has about 410,000 clones, approximately 91% seen once. Sequenced material: peripheral blood. J is TRBJ2-7 and V is TRBV28; D perhaps matches TRBD1 (5 bases). This TCR derives from a woman aged 40 to 50 with COVID-19, enrolled during active disease. The CDR3 DNA reads TGTGCCAGCAAGCTGGGGCGAGATTACTACGAGCAGTACTTC. Translation gives CASKLGRDYYEQYF.